The 3 T cell receptor beta chains listed next were all sequenced from one sample in a study of shared clonotypes between healthy human individuals. Sequenced by immunoSEQ multiplex PCR; TCRdb stores in-frame clones only, minus some. The data show around 2.1 million clones, about 92% seen once. CD45RO negativity and positive selection for CCR7 defined naive CD8 cells, a population that excluded terminally differentiated effector memory CD45RA+ cells. The sequenced sample was naive CD8+ T cells from PBMCs. The receptor source for this set is a man aged 18 to 29 in good health. Some clones in this sample may be carry-over from other donors' samples.

In its sample, this clone was seen once. The chain is built from TRBV9 and TRBJ2-3; possible D gene TRBD2, 5 bases. There are 16 residues in the CDR3. Germline CDR1 SGDLS, CDR2 YYNGEE. V lost 3 bases and J lost 2, with 16 bases in between. CDR3 amino acids: CASSGRAASTTDTQYF. The CDR3 DNA is TGTGCCAGCAGCGGGCGGGCGGCTTCCACCACAGATACGCAGTATTTT.

This chain joins TRBV11-3 and TRBJ2-1; no reliable D call. V lost 4 bases to trimming and J lost 6 bases, with 13 bases between them. Looked up from germline, CDR1 is SGHNT and CDR2 is YENEEA. CDR3 length: 14 residues. The CDR3 sequence is CASSSRSKGNEQFF. CDR3 coding DNA: TGTGCCAGCAGCTCAAGGAGTAAGGGCAATGAGCAGTTCTTC.

The chain employs TRBV27 and TRBJ2-1; perhaps TRBD2 as D (5 bases). Germline V gives CDR1 MNHEY, CDR2 SMNVEV (reference sequence). Trimming removed 2 bases at V and 7 bases at J, with 6 bases between. The CDR3 totals 12 residues. The CDR3 loop is CASSLGENEQFF. As DNA, the CDR3 is TGTGCCAGCAGTTTAGGGGAGAATGAGCAGTTCTTC.